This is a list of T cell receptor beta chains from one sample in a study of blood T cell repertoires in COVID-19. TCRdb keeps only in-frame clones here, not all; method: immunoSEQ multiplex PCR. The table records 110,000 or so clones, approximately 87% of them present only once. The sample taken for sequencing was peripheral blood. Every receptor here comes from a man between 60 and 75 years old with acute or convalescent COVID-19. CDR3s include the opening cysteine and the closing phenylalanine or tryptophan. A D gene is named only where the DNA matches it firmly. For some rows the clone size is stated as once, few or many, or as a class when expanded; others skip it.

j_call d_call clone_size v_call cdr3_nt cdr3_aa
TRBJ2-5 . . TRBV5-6 TGTGCCAGCAGCTTGGACAGCGGTTACCAAGAGACCCAGTACTTC CASSLDSGYQETQYF
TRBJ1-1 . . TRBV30 TGTGCCTGGAGTTACACAGAAAACACTGAAGCTTTCTTT CAWSYTENTEAFF
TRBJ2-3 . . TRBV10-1 TGCGCCGGCCGAACAGGGATAAGCACAGATACGCAGTATTTT CAGRTGISTDTQYF
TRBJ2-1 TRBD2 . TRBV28 TGTGCCAGCAGGCGGACTAGCGGCTCCTACAATGAGCAGTTCTTC CASRRTSGSYNEQFF
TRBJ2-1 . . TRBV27 TGTGCCAGCAGTGTCACTAGTTCTATATACAATGAGCAGTTCTTC CASSVTSSIYNEQFF
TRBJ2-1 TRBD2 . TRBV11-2 TGTGCCAGCAGCTTAGACCGGGGCGGGAGAGGGGAGTTCTTC CASSLDRGGRGEFF
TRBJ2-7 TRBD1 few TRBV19 TGTGCCAGTAGTACTACCAGACAGGGGAGGAACGAGCAGTACTTC CASSTTRQGRNEQYF
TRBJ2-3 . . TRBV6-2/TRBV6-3 TGTGCCAGCAGCCCTGGACAGCTAAGCACAGATACGCAGTATTTT CASSPGQLSTDTQYF
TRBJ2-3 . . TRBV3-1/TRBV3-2 TGTGCCAGCAGCCAAGGGGGCGGCACAGATACGCAGTATTTT CASSQGGGTDTQYF
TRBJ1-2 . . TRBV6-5 TGTGCCAGCAGCCCCGGACACAACTATGGCTACACCTTC CASSPGHNYGYTF
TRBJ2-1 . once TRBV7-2 TGTGCCAGCAGCCTGCAGGGCGAGTATAAGCAGTTCTTC CASSLQGEYKQFF
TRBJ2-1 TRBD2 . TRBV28 TGTGCCAGTAGAACCCCTGGGGGGACTAGCCGGGATGAGCAGTTCTTC CASRTPGGTSRDEQFF
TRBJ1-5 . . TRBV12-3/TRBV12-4 TGTGCCAGCAGCCCCCAGGTGGATCAGCCCCAGCATTTT CASSPQVDQPQHF
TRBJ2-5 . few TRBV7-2 TGTGCCAGCAGCTTAGCGGGGGCGAGTGGAGAGACCCAGTACTTC CASSLAGASGETQYF
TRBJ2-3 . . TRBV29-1 TGCAGCGTCGCCTCGAGTGCAGATACGCAGTATTTT CSVASSADTQYF
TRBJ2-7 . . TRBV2 TGTGCCAGCAGTGAAACAGGGCACGAGCAGTACTTC CASSETGHEQYF
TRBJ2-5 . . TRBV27 TGTGCCAGCGGACCAACAGGGATGCGGGAGACCCAGTACTTC CASGPTGMRETQYF
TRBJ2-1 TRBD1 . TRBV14 TGTGCCAGCAGCCGGTGGACAGGGACAAACAATGAGCAGTTCTTC CASSRWTGTNNEQFF
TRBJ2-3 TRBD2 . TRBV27 TGTGCCAGCAGTCCTCGTTGGGGAGGGACAGATACGCAGTATTTT CASSPRWGGTDTQYF
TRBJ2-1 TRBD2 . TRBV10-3 TGTGCCAGCCTCTCGGCTAGCGGGTTATACAATGAGCAGTTCTTC CASLSASGLYNEQFF